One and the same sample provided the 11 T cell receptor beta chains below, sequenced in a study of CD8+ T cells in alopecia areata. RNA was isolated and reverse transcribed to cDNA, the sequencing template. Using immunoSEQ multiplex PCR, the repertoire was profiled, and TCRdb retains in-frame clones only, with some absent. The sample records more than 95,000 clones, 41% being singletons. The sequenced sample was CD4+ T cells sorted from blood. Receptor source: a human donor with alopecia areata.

In nucleotides, the CDR3 is TGCGCCAGCAGCAAGGGCACAGGGGTTGAGCAGTTCTTC. Protein product: CASSKGTGVEQFF. This chain uses TRBV5-1 with TRBJ2-1; 7 bases agree with TRBD1. The germline V gene encodes CDR1 SGHRS and CDR2 YFSETQ. V shed 4 bases and J 9 bases; nucleotides not matched to a gene: 7. CDR3 length: 13 amino acids.

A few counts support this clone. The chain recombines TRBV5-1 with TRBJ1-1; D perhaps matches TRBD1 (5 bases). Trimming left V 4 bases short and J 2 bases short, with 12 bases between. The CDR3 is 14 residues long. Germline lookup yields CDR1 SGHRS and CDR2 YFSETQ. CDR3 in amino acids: CASSQHQGNTEAFF. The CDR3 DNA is TGCGCCAGCAGCCAGCACCAGGGTAACACTGAAGCTTTCTTT.

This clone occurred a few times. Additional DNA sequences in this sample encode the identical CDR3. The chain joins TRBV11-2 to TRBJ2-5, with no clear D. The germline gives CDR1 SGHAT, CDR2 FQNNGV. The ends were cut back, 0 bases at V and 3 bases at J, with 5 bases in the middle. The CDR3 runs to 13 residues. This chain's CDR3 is CASSLDREETQYF. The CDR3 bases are TGTGCCAGCAGCTTAGATAGGGAAGAGACCCAGTACTTC.

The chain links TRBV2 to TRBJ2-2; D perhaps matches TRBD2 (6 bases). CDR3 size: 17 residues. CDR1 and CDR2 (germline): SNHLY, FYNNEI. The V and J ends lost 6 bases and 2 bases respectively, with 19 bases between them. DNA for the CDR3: TGTGCCAGCAGAAGGACGGAGGGAAGGTTAAACACCGGGGAGCTGTTTTTT. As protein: CASRRTEGRLNTGELFF. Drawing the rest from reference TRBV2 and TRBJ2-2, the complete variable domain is EPEVTQTPSHQVTQMGQEVILRCVPISNHLYFYWYRQILGQKVEFLVSFYNNEISEKSEIFDDQFSVERPDGSNFTLKIRSTKLEDSAMYFCASRRTEGRLNTGELFFGEGSRLTVL.

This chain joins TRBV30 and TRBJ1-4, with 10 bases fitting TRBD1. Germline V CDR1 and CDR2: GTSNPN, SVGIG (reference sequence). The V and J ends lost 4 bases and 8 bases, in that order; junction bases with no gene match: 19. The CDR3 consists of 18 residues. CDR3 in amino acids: CAWIKPRTGGRMREKLFF. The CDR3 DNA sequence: TGTGCCTGGATAAAGCCGCGGACAGGGGGACGAATGCGGGAAAAACTGTTTTTT. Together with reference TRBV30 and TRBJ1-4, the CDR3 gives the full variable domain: SQTIHQWPATLVQPVGSPLSLECTVEGTSNPNLYWYRQAAGRGLQLLFYSVGIGQISSEVPQNLSASRPQDRQFILSSKKLLLSDSGFYLCAWIKPRTGGRMREKLFFGSGTQLSVL.

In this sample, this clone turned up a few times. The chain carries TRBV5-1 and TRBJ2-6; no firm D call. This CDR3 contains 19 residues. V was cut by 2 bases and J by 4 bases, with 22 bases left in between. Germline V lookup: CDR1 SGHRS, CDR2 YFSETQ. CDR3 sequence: CASSFLSLLQLLGANVLTF. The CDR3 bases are TGCGCCAGCAGCTTCTTATCCTTACTACAGCTTCTAGGGGCCAACGTCCTGACTTTC.

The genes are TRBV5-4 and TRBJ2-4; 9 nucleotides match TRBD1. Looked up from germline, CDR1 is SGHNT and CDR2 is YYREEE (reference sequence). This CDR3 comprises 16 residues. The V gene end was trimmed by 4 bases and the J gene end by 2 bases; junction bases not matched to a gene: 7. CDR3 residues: CASSRPGQGTKNIQYF. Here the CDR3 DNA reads TGTGCCAGCAGCCGACCGGGACAGGGAACCAAAAACATTCAGTACTTC.

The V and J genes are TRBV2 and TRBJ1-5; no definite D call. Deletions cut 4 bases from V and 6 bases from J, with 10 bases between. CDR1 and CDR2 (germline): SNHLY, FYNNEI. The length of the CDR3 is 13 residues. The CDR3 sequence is CASSASMGQPQHF. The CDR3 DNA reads TGTGCCAGCAGTGCCAGCATGGGTCAGCCCCAGCATTTT.

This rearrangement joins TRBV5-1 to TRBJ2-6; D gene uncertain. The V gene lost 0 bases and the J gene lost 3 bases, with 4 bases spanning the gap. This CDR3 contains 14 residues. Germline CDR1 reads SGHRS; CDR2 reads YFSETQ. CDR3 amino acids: CASSLEVGANVLTF. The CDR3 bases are TGCGCCAGCAGCTTGGAGGTTGGGGCCAACGTCCTGACTTTC. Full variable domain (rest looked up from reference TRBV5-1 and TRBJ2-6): KAGVTQTPRYLIKTRGQQVTLSCSPISGHRSVSWYQQTPGQGLQFLFEYFSETQRNKGNFPGRFSGRQFSNSRSEMNVSTLELGDSALYLCASSLEVGANVLTFGAGSRLTVL.

DNA of the CDR3: TGTGCCAGCAGCGTAGGGCCAGGGGGGGAGCAGTACTTC. It translates to CASSVGPGGEQYF. V is TRBV9 and J is TRBJ2-7; maybe TRBD1 (7 bases). CDR3 length: 13 residues. Germline CDR1 and CDR2: SGDLS and YYNGEE. V was trimmed by 0 bases and J by 7 bases, leaving 11 bases between them.

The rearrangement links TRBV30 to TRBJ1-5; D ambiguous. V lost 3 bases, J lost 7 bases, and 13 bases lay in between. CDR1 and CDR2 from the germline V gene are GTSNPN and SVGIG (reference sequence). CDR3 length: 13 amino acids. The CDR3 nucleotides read TGTGCCTGGAGGGGGTCACGAGGGCAGCCCCAGCATTTT. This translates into CAWRGSRGQPQHF.